A selection of T cell receptor beta chains follows, all from one sample in a study of identical twins. TCRdb analysed the 5' RACE reads with MiXCR anew, one entry per CDR3 protein. The table lists 450,000 to 650,000 distinct CDR3 sequences, over 8.5% of them singletons, with under 3% in the top ten. This sample was shared with a second study, whose subject was yellow fever vaccine responses in identical twins.

The sequenced material came from PBMCs. Receptor source: a woman under 30 in good health. The CDR3 runs from the conserved cysteine through the conserved F or W. A D gene is named only where the DNA matches it firmly. Size is omitted from some rows. Given values are once, few, many or a class for expanded clones.

DNA: TGTGCCAGCAGCGCAGGGGGCGCCGCAGATACGCAGTATTTT; CDR3: CASSAGGAADTQYF; size: NA; D: TRBD1; J: TRBJ2-3; V: TRBV9
DNA: TGTGCCAGTAGTATATCCTCCCTGGGGAGCTCCTACGAGCAGTACTTC; CDR3: CASSISSLGSSYEQYF; size: NA; D: NA; J: TRBJ2-7; V: TRBV19
DNA: TGCAGCGTTGACCCTAGCGGAGAACTATACAATGAGCAGTTCTTC; CDR3: CSVDPSGELYNEQFF; size: many; D: TRBD2; J: TRBJ2-1; V: TRBV29-1
DNA: TGTGCCAGCAGCCTCGGACAGGGGAACTCTGGGGCCAACGTCCTGACTTTC; CDR3: CASSLGQGNSGANVLTF; size: many; D: TRBD1; J: TRBJ2-6; V: TRBV7-9
DNA: TGTGCCACCAGCAGAGGGACAGAGATTGAAAAACTGTTTTTT; CDR3: CATSRGTEIEKLFF; size: few; D: NA; J: TRBJ1-4; V: TRBV15
DNA: TGTGCCAGCAGCACGCAAACCGGGACAGGGGGCGAGCAGTACTTC; CDR3: CASSTQTGTGGEQYF; size: few; D: TRBD1; J: TRBJ2-7; V: TRBV11-2
DNA: TGTGCCAGCAGCCTACAGGGGCGCGGGGAGCTGTTTTTT; CDR3: CASSLQGRGELFF; size: NA; D: TRBD1; J: TRBJ2-2; V: TRBV7-6
DNA: TGTGCCAGCAGCCAAATTGACGGCCTGGGGGAGCAGTACTTC; CDR3: CASSQIDGLGEQYF; size: NA; D: NA; J: TRBJ2-7; V: TRBV3-1
DNA: TGCAGTGCTAGAGTTGTCACCGGCACAGATACGCAGTATTTT; CDR3: CSARVVTGTDTQYF; size: few; D: NA; J: TRBJ2-3; V: TRBV20-1
DNA: TGCAGCGTCGAAAGGACCGCCGGAAGCAATGAGCAGTTCTTC; CDR3: CSVERTAGSNEQFF; size: NA; D: NA; J: TRBJ2-1; V: TRBV29-1
DNA: TGTGCCAGCAGTTACTCGATGGCCTACGAGCAGTACTTC; CDR3: CASSYSMAYEQYF; size: few; D: NA; J: TRBJ2-7; V: TRBV6-6
DNA: TGTGCCAGCAGCTTACCGACGGACTACGAGCAGTACTTC; CDR3: CASSLPTDYEQYF; size: few; D: NA; J: TRBJ2-7; V: TRBV7-2
DNA: TGTGCCAGCAGGCGGGACAGGGGGACCTACAATGAGCAGTTCTTC; CDR3: CASRRDRGTYNEQFF; size: NA; D: TRBD1; J: TRBJ2-1; V: TRBV11-2
DNA: TGTGCCAGCAGCCAAGTTACTGAGCAGTTCTTC; CDR3: CASSQVTEQFF; size: many; D: NA; J: TRBJ2-1; V: TRBV3-1
DNA: TGTGCCTTCTGTTTCCTAGGACTAGCGGGGGCCGACACCGGGGAGCTGTTTTTT; CDR3: CAFCFLGLAGADTGELFF; size: few; D: TRBD2; J: TRBJ2-2; V: TRBV12-3/TRBV12-4
DNA: TGTGCCAGCAGCCAAATCACTCCGAGCTCCTACAATGAGCAGTTCTTC; CDR3: CASSQITPSSYNEQFF; size: many; D: NA; J: TRBJ2-1; V: TRBV5-5
DNA: TGCAGCGTTGGTAGGCGGCAGAACACTGAAGCTTTCTTT; CDR3: CSVGRRQNTEAFF; size: many; D: NA; J: TRBJ1-1; V: TRBV29-1
DNA: TGTGCCAGCAGCTTCACTAGCGGGCGTTACGAGCAGTACTTC; CDR3: CASSFTSGRYEQYF; size: many; D: TRBD2; J: TRBJ2-7; V: TRBV7-2
DNA: TGCAGCGCCACCCCAGGGGGCAGGTACGAGCAGTACTTC; CDR3: CSATPGGRYEQYF; size: once; D: TRBD1; J: TRBJ2-7; V: TRBV29-1
DNA: TGTGCCAGCACCGGATTACAGGGGGTTGTCACCGGGGAGCTGTTTTTT; CDR3: CASTGLQGVVTGELFF; size: many; D: TRBD1; J: TRBJ2-2; V: TRBV6-2/TRBV6-3
DNA: TGTGCCAGCAGCTTAGGACGTGGTGGGGGCTACACCGGGGAGCTGTTTTTT; CDR3: CASSLGRGGGYTGELFF; size: few; D: NA; J: TRBJ2-2; V: TRBV7-9
DNA: TGTGCCAGCAGACCCGTACTAGCTGCGGGAGACGAGCAGTACTTC; CDR3: CASRPVLAAGDEQYF; size: few; D: TRBD2; J: TRBJ2-7; V: TRBV12-3/TRBV12-4
DNA: TGTGCCAGCAGCTTAGGGGTGTTACAGTTCTTC; CDR3: CASSLGVLQFF; size: NA; D: NA; J: TRBJ2-1; V: TRBV7-2
DNA: TGTGCCAGCAGTTTACGCCACCGACTAGCGGGAGCCCCCCATGAGCAGTTCTTC; CDR3: CASSLRHRLAGAPHEQFF; size: many; D: TRBD2; J: TRBJ2-1; V: TRBV6-2/TRBV6-3
DNA: TGCGCCAGCAGCCAACTGCTAGAGTACAATGAGCAGTTCTTC; CDR3: CASSQLLEYNEQFF; size: many; D: NA; J: TRBJ2-1; V: TRBV4-3
DNA: TGCAGTGCTAGAGATACAGGGGAGGTCACTGAAGCTTTCTTT; CDR3: CSARDTGEVTEAFF; size: many; D: TRBD1; J: TRBJ1-1; V: TRBV20-1
DNA: TGTGCCATCGGGATGAACACTGAAGCTTTCTTT; CDR3: CAIGMNTEAFF; size: NA; D: NA; J: TRBJ1-1; V: TRBV15
DNA: TGTGCCAGCACCTTAGTCATGACACCTAACTATGGCTACACCTTC; CDR3: CASTLVMTPNYGYTF; size: few; D: NA; J: TRBJ1-2; V: TRBV7-2
DNA: TGTGCCAGCATTGGACAGGGGCGCTCCTACGAGCAGTACTTC; CDR3: CASIGQGRSYEQYF; size: few; D: TRBD1; J: TRBJ2-7; V: TRBV6-1
DNA: TGCAGCGTTGCGGTAGGGACAGGGGGCAATCAGCCCCAGCATTTT; CDR3: CSVAVGTGGNQPQHF; size: many; D: TRBD1; J: TRBJ1-5; V: TRBV29-1
DNA: TGTGCCACAACTCACTACGTGGACAGGGCGTCCGGGGAGCTGTTTTTT; CDR3: CATTHYVDRASGELFF; size: few; D: TRBD1; J: TRBJ2-2; V: TRBV27
DNA: TGTGCCATCAGTCCGTCCGGGACAGGCTATGGCTACACCTTC; CDR3: CAISPSGTGYGYTF; size: many; D: TRBD1; J: TRBJ1-2; V: TRBV10-3
DNA: TGCGCCAGCAGTGAGTCTCTTGGTAGACAGGAAAATAGCAATCAGCCCCAGCATTTT; CDR3: CASSESLGRQENSNQPQHF; size: few; D: NA; J: TRBJ1-5; V: TRBV10-2
DNA: TGTGCCAGCACTCCTATCCTAGCGGGATCCAAAAACATTCAGTACTTC; CDR3: CASTPILAGSKNIQYF; size: few; D: TRBD2; J: TRBJ2-4; V: TRBV6-2/TRBV6-3
DNA: TGTGCCAGCAGCTCATGGGCGGACCAAGAGACCCAGTACTTC; CDR3: CASSSWADQETQYF; size: few; D: NA; J: TRBJ2-5; V: TRBV11-3
DNA: TGTGCCAGCACCCTCACAGGGGGCGGTTACACCATATATTTT; CDR3: CASTLTGGGYTIYF; size: few; D: TRBD1; J: TRBJ1-3; V: TRBV2
DNA: TGTGCCAGCAGTTTAATTCAGGCCGACAATGAGCAGTTCTTC; CDR3: CASSLIQADNEQFF; size: many; D: NA; J: TRBJ2-1; V: TRBV12-3/TRBV12-4
DNA: TGTGCCAGCAGCTTTCTGCGGGGGCTTTTTCGGGGGGGAGAGACCCAGTACTTC; CDR3: CASSFLRGLFRGGETQYF; size: few; D: TRBD2; J: TRBJ2-5; V: TRBV11-2
DNA: TGTGCCAGCACCCAACAGGCGCCAGGTGCCCCGTCTGGGGCCAACGTCCTGACTTTC; CDR3: CASTQQAPGAPSGANVLTF; size: once; D: NA; J: TRBJ2-6; V: TRBV3-1
DNA: TGTGCCAGCTCCAACAAGGGGGCAGGGGTTCACTATGGCTACACCTTC; CDR3: CASSNKGAGVHYGYTF; size: few; D: TRBD1; J: TRBJ1-2; V: TRBV7-2
DNA: TGTGCCAGCAGTCCGACGGGGGCAGATACGCAGTTTTTT; CDR3: CASSPTGADTQFF; size: NA; D: NA; J: TRBJ2-3; V: TRBV12-3/TRBV12-4
DNA: TGTGCCAGCAGCTCTCTGGGAGCAGGGGGGCCCTACGAGCAGTACTTC; CDR3: CASSSLGAGGPYEQYF; size: NA; D: NA; J: TRBJ2-7; V: TRBV5-5
DNA: TGTGCCAGCAGTTTTGAGGGAGAAGAGACCCAGTACTTC; CDR3: CASSFEGEETQYF; size: NA; D: NA; J: TRBJ2-5; V: TRBV12-3/TRBV12-4
DNA: TGCAGTGCTAGAAGCCTGCGGGGAACGGGCAATGAGCAGTTCTTC; CDR3: CSARSLRGTGNEQFF; size: many; D: NA; J: TRBJ2-1; V: TRBV20-1
DNA: TGTGCCACCAGTGACCAAGGGGGGGCCCGACCTGGGACCCAGTACTTC; CDR3: CATSDQGGARPGTQYF; size: few; D: NA; J: TRBJ2-5; V: TRBV24-1
DNA: TGTGCCACCAGCAGAGAAGTAGGCTCCTACGAGCAGTACTTC; CDR3: CATSREVGSYEQYF; size: NA; D: NA; J: TRBJ2-7; V: TRBV15
DNA: TGCAGTATAAAACAGGAGAGCAATCAGCCCCAGCATTTT; CDR3: CSIKQESNQPQHF; size: many; D: NA; J: TRBJ1-5; V: TRBV20-1
DNA: TGTGCCAGCCTCCCTATCGGGACAGGGAATGGCTACACCTTC; CDR3: CASLPIGTGNGYTF; size: few; D: TRBD1; J: TRBJ1-2; V: TRBV27
DNA: TGCGCCAGCAGCGAAGGACTAGCCGCGAGCGAGCAGTACTTC; CDR3: CASSEGLAASEQYF; size: NA; D: TRBD2; J: TRBJ2-7; V: TRBV4-1
DNA: TGCAGAACCTACGAGGCGTTGTGTTCCGTGCAAGAGACCCAGTACTTC; CDR3: CRTYEALCSVQETQYF; size: NA; D: NA; J: TRBJ2-5; V: TRBV20-1
DNA: TGTGCCACCAGCAAAACCGGGACAGGCCTCACAGATACGCAGTATTTT; CDR3: CATSKTGTGLTDTQYF; size: NA; D: TRBD1; J: TRBJ2-3; V: TRBV15
DNA: TGCAGCGTTGCGGGGGACAGGGGAAAGGGGGAGCAGTACTTC; CDR3: CSVAGDRGKGEQYF; size: few; D: TRBD1; J: TRBJ2-7; V: TRBV29-1
DNA: TGCAGTGCTAGAGATCCACCCTCGAACACAGATACGCAGTATTTT; CDR3: CSARDPPSNTDTQYF; size: few; D: NA; J: TRBJ2-3; V: TRBV20-1
DNA: TGTGCCAGCAGCTTAGCTGGTCGGCTAGCGGAGACCTACGAGCAGTACTTC; CDR3: CASSLAGRLAETYEQYF; size: many; D: TRBD2; J: TRBJ2-7; V: TRBV7-2
DNA: TGTGCCAGCAGCTTACGTAGTCAGCCCCAGCATTTT; CDR3: CASSLRSQPQHF; size: NA; D: NA; J: TRBJ1-5; V: TRBV7-9
DNA: TGTGCCAGCAGTCCCTCCAGCGGGAGCCTCTCCGGGGAGCTGTTTTTT; CDR3: CASSPSSGSLSGELFF; size: many; D: TRBD2; J: TRBJ2-2; V: TRBV12-3/TRBV12-4
DNA: TGTGCCAGCAGTTTGGAGGGGACAGGGAATCGAGAGACCCAGTACTTC; CDR3: CASSLEGTGNRETQYF; size: NA; D: TRBD1; J: TRBJ2-5; V: TRBV28
DNA: TGTGCCAGCAGCCCAGCGATCGCAGGGAGCGATTCACCCCTCCACTTT; CDR3: CASSPAIAGSDSPLHF; size: few; D: NA; J: TRBJ1-6; V: TRBV7-9
DNA: TGTGCCACCAGCAGCCCCCGCGGGGGGGCGGTCCAAGAGACCCAGTACTTC; CDR3: CATSSPRGGAVQETQYF; size: few; D: TRBD2; J: TRBJ2-5; V: TRBV15
DNA: TGCAGTGCCCGCCGGGCCTCGGGCACCGGGGAGCTGTTTTTT; CDR3: CSARRASGTGELFF; size: many; D: NA; J: TRBJ2-2; V: TRBV20-1